Below are 13 T cell receptor beta chains sequenced from a single sample in a study of PD-1 blockade in classical Hodgkin lymphoma. Sequencing was performed with immunoSEQ multiplex PCR; in TCRdb, only in-frame clones are kept and a portion is missing. Of roughly 31,000 clones listed, 80% to 90% are singletons. Documented time point: newly diagnosed, previously untreated cHL patient sample. Thawed PBMCs underwent magnetic negative selection to yield purified CD4+ T cells. Sequenced: CD4+ T cells from blood. These receptors were taken from a human donor with classical Hodgkin lymphoma.

The rearrangement links TRBV7-7 to TRBJ2-3; 7 nucleotides agree with TRBD2. After removal of 3 bases from V and 0 bases from J, the junction contained 3 bases not matched to a gene. Germline V gene sequence: CDR1 SSHAT, CDR2 FNYEAQ (reference sequence). CDR3 length: 15 amino acids. The CDR3 here is CASSFGRGSTDTQYF. In nucleotides, the CDR3 is TGTGCCAGCAGCTTCGGGCGGGGGAGCACAGATACGCAGTATTTT.

The rearrangement joins TRBV18 to TRBJ2-3; D not certain. The CDR3 spans 17 residues. Germline CDR1 KGHSH, CDR2 LQKENI. V lost 3 bases and J lost 0, with 16 bases in between. The DNA for the CDR3 is TGTGCCAGCTCACCTGCCAGAAAACTTATTAGCACAGATACGCAGTATTTT. It encodes CASSPARKLISTDTQYF.

The CDR3 is CASSLTRSSTQYF. The CDR3 DNA reads as TGTGCCAGCAGCCTAACCCGCAGCAGTACGCAGTATTTT. The rearrangement links TRBV28 to TRBJ2-3; D not certain. In germline, CDR1 is MDHEN, CDR2 SYDVKM. The length of the CDR3 is 13 residues. Deletions cut 6 bases from V and 8 bases from J, with 15 bases between.

V gene TRBV7-2 combines with J gene TRBJ2-3, with D perhaps TRBD2 (5 bases). Germline V gives CDR1 SGHTA, CDR2 FQGNSA. The CDR3 loop spans 16 amino acids. Trimming pared 5 bases from V and 2 bases from J, leaving 17 bases between. The CDR3 is CASSPLPRGNTDTQYF. The CDR3, as DNA: TGTGCCAGCAGCCCCCTGCCCCGGGGAAACACAGATACGCAGTATTTT.

The gene calls are TRBV10-3 and TRBJ1-6, with 11 bases that match TRBD1. This CDR3 contains 15 residues. V gave up 2 bases and J gave up 10 bases; unmatched junction bases: 4. Germline V lookup: CDR1 ENHRY, CDR2 SYGVKD. CDR3 bases: TGTGCCATCAGTGAGCGGACAGGGGGCGGCTCACCCCTCCACTTT. Translated, it gives CAISERTGGGSPLHF.

This chain uses TRBV14 with TRBJ2-7; TRBD2 matches at 8 bases. After removal of 1 base from V and 6 bases from J, the junction contained 8 bases not matched to a gene. This CDR3 has 15 amino acids. The germline V gene encodes CDR1 SGHDN and CDR2 FVKESK. The CDR3 spells CASSQASGLVGEQYF. The CDR3 nucleotides read TGTGCCAGCAGCCAAGCGTCGGGACTAGTCGGCGAGCAGTACTTC.

V usage is TRBV4-3 and J usage is TRBJ2-5; TRBD2 might be the D (5 bases). Germline CDR1 LGHNA, CDR2 YSLEER. Trimming left V 8 bases short and J 0 bases short, with 31 bases between. The CDR3 is 20 residues long. CDR3 sequence (DNA): TGCGCCAGCCACAATTGGGTAGCGTCAGGAGTTAATCATGACCAAGAGACCCAGTACTTC. It specifies CASHNWVASGVNHDQETQYF.

The chain has TRBV11-3 and TRBJ2-1; 13 positions match TRBD2. The V and J ends lost 3 bases and 7 bases, in that order; junction bases with no gene match: 9. The CDR3 runs to 17 residues. From germline, CDR1 is SGHNT and CDR2 YENEEA. The CDR3 loop reads CASSFQPPGLAGNEQFF. CDR3 sequence (DNA): TGTGCCAGCAGCTTCCAGCCCCCGGGACTAGCGGGAAATGAGCAGTTCTTC.

The rearrangement uses TRBV28 and TRBJ2-1; D could derive from TRBD1 or TRBD2 (7 bases each). The CDR3 is 17 amino acids. In germline, CDR1 is MDHEN, CDR2 SYDVKM. V gave up 3 bases and J gave up 6 bases, with 21 bases separating them. CDR3: CASSFPPTSRGVNEQFF. The CDR3 DNA reads as TGTGCCAGCAGTTTCCCCCCGACTAGCAGGGGGGTCAATGAGCAGTTCTTC.

The chain couples TRBV7-8 to TRBJ2-2, with D tentatively TRBD1 (7 bases). CDR3 length equals 15 residues. The germline V gene has CDR1 SGHVS and CDR2 FQNEAQ. V was pared by 7 bases and J by 3 bases, with 15 bases between. The CDR3 loop is CASTRQGGHTGELFF. In DNA form, the CDR3 reads TGTGCCAGCACCCGGCAGGGGGGACACACCGGGGAGCTGTTTTTT.

This clone has just a few counts. The V gene is TRBV9, the J gene TRBJ1-2; D unclear. The V gene's germline CDR1 is SGDLS and CDR2 YYNGEE. V lost 0 bases and J 4 bases, leaving 13 bases between the germline ends. CDR3 length equals 15 residues. The CDR3 sequence is CASSVAGDLSYGYTF. The CDR3 DNA reads TGTGCCAGCAGCGTAGCTGGGGATTTGAGCTATGGCTACACCTTC.

This clone was seen once. This chain links TRBV5-6 with TRBJ2-7, with TRBD2 matching over 10 bases. The CDR3 has 15 amino acids. V lost 4 bases to trimming and J lost 2 bases; unmatched junction nucleotides: 6. Per the germline V gene, CDR1 is SGHDT and CDR2 is YYEEEE. The CDR3 region has the DNA TGTGCCAGCAGCAGGCTAGGACTAGCGGCCTACGAGCAGTACTTC. Translation gives CASSRLGLAAYEQYF.

The chain combines TRBV6-1 with TRBJ2-5; D gene uncertain. The CDR3 is made up of 14 amino acids. The ends were cut back, 8 bases at V and 4 bases at J, with 17 bases in the middle. CDR1 MNHNS and CDR2 SASEGT come from the germline V gene. CDR3 sequence reads: CASAPFPPPETQYF. For the CDR3, the DNA is TGTGCCAGCGCCCCTTTTCCCCCCCCAGAGACCCAGTACTTC.